The 21 T cell receptor beta chains below were found in one sample sequenced in a study of beta chain features in type 1 diabetes. The entirety of the isolated RNA underwent reverse transcription, so expressed TCRB transcripts were sequenced. Data came from immunoSEQ multiplex PCR; TCRdb stores just in-frame clones and leaves some out. This repertoire shows hundreds of thousands of clones, roughly 10% found once; its top ten account for less than 0.06%. Sequenced: naive CD4+ T cells from blood. The receptors were gathered from a woman between 18 and 29 years old in good health.

The genes are TRBV28 and TRBJ1-6; D unresolved. Looked up from germline, CDR1 is MDHEN and CDR2 is SYDVKM. V lost 5 bases, J lost 9 bases, and 5 bases lay in between. This CDR3 is 11 amino acids long. The CDR3 DNA sequence: TGTGCCAGCAGTACACGTTCACCCCTCCACTTT. Its protein product is CASSTRSPLHF.

Comment on this clone: Different DNA sequences within this sample yield the same CDR3. This chain uses TRBV28 with TRBJ2-1; D unclear. The germline V gene encodes CDR1 MDHEN and CDR2 SYDVKM. V was cut by 5 bases and J by 4 bases, with 6 bases left in between. CDR3 length equals 12 residues. CDR3: CASSLPYNEQFF. For the CDR3, the DNA is TGTGCCAGCAGTCTACCTTACAATGAGCAGTTCTTC.

This clone was seen only a few times. Other DNA sequences in the sample encode the same CDR3. The rearrangement uses TRBV29-1 and TRBJ1-3; no clear D gene. The V gene's germline CDR1 is SQVTM and CDR2 ANQGSEA. The CDR3 totals 11 residues. V was clipped by 2 bases and J by 4 bases, with 3 bases between them. DNA of the CDR3: TGCAGCGTTGAATCCGGAAACACCATATATTTT. Its translation is CSVESGNTIYF.

This clone occurred a few times. V gene TRBV5-1 combines with J gene TRBJ2-1; TRBD1 matches at 9 bases. Unmatched junction bases numbered 4, after V lost 2 bases and J lost 4 bases. The CDR3 has 15 residues. Per germline, CDR1 SGHRS and CDR2 YFSETQ. DNA of the CDR3: TGCGCCAGCAGCTTAGGGACAGGGAGATACAATGAGCAGTTCTTC. It is translated as CASSLGTGRYNEQFF.

A few counts support this clone. V is TRBV13 and J is TRBJ2-7, with 7 bases identical to TRBD1. V lost 6 bases, J lost 3 bases, and 8 bases stayed unmatched. The CDR3 runs 14 residues. The germline V gene encodes CDR1 PRHDT and CDR2 FYEKMQ (reference sequence). CDR3 protein: CASRQKGAGYEQYV. The CDR3 DNA reads TGTGCCAGCAGGCAGAAGGGGGCTGGCTACGAGCAGTACGTC.

The V and J genes are TRBV29-1 and TRBJ1-2; possible D gene TRBD1, 5 bases. Germline V gives CDR1 SQVTM, CDR2 ANQGSEA. CDR3 size: 14 residues. V was cut by 4 bases and J by 1 base, with 13 bases left in between. CDR3 nucleotides: TGCAGCGTTGGACGACAGAGAGATAACTATGGCTACACCTTC. Its protein is CSVGRQRDNYGYTF.

The J gene is TRBJ2-1, the V gene TRBV9; 8 bases line up with TRBD2. The CDR3 length is 15 residues. Germline V gene lookup returns CDR1 SGDLS and CDR2 YYNGEE. Losses at the gene ends were 0 bases for V and 3 bases for J; bases not matched to a gene: 2. The CDR3 loop is CASSVGSGNYNEQFF. The CDR3 DNA reads TGTGCCAGCAGCGTAGGTAGCGGGAACTACAATGAGCAGTTCTTC.

V gene TRBV9 combines with J gene TRBJ1-1; 7 positions match TRBD1. V trimming: 6 bases; J trimming: 4 bases; junction bases outside the gene matches: 9. Germline CDR1 is SGDLS and CDR2 is YYNGEE. The CDR3 has 14 amino acids. The CDR3 region has the DNA TGTGCCAGCACAAAGACAGGGTCGAGCACTGAAGCTTTCTTT. Encoded protein: CASTKTGSSTEAFF. The variable domain in full, with the rest retrieved from reference TRBV9 and TRBJ1-1, is DSGVTQTPKHLITATGQRVTLRCSPRSGDLSVYWYQQSLDQGLQFLIQYYNGEERAKGNILERFSAQQFPDLHSELNLSSLELGDSALYFCASTKTGSSTEAFFGQGTRLTVV.

This clone was observed a few times. The chain combines TRBV2 with TRBJ1-2; D is unclear. The CDR3 loop spans 13 amino acids. Germline values: CDR1 SNHLY, CDR2 FYNNEI. Between the trimmed V and J ends, which lost 8 bases and 8 bases, there was a span of 18 bases. The CDR3 nucleotides are TGTGCCAGCGGAATTGAAGGGTCTACGGGCTACACCTTC. It encodes CASGIEGSTGYTF.

This clone was seen a handful of times. The CDR3 bases are TGTGCCAGCTCAACGAGCTCCTACGAGCAGTACTTC. This sequence encodes CASSTSSYEQYF. The J gene is TRBJ2-7, the V gene TRBV18; no definite D call. Germline-derived CDR1 and CDR2 are KGHSH and LQKENI. V lost 5 bases to trimming and J lost 0 bases, with 5 bases between them. CDR3 length equals 12 residues.

The rearrangement uses TRBV6-5 and TRBJ1-2; TRBD1 matches at 9 bases. The CDR3 totals 14 residues. The V and J ends lost 2 bases and 7 bases, in that order; junction bases with no gene match: 5. Germline CDR1 MNHEY, CDR2 SVGAGI. The CDR3 nucleotides read TGTGCCAGCAGTTACCTGGACAGGGGTGCTGGCTACACCTTC. This codes for CASSYLDRGAGYTF.

The chain recombines TRBV20-1 with TRBJ2-5; D is undetermined. The CDR3 covers 11 residues. CDR1 and CDR2 (germline): DFQATT, SNEGSKA (reference sequence). The V and J ends lost 3 bases and 4 bases respectively, with 6 bases between them. The CDR3 region is CSARNPETQYF. The CDR3 nucleotides are TGCAGTGCTAGGAACCCAGAGACCCAGTACTTC.

This clone was detected a few times. This chain connects TRBV7-9 to TRBJ2-5, with a possible D match to TRBD1 (5 bases). Trimming took off 5 bases at V and 5 bases at J, with 12 bases between the two ends. This CDR3 is 13 amino acids long. Germline V gene lookup returns CDR1 SEHNR and CDR2 FQNEAQ (reference sequence). The CDR3 DNA is TGTGCCAGCAGCCACTTCAACAGGGAGACCCAGTACTTC. As protein: CASSHFNRETQYF.

This chain joins TRBV20-1 and TRBJ2-5; maybe TRBD1 (5 bases). V was trimmed by 4 bases and J by 5 bases, leaving 5 bases between them. The V gene's germline CDR1 is DFQATT and CDR2 SNEGSKA (reference sequence). The CDR3 runs to 10 residues. In DNA, the CDR3 is TGCAGTGCTAAGGGGGAGACCCAGTACTTC. Encoded protein: CSAKGETQYF.

In nucleotides, the CDR3 is TGTGCCAGCAGCGTCCAGCGGATAGGCTCCTACAATGAGCAGTTCTTC. Translated: CASSVQRIGSYNEQFF. This chain connects TRBV7-8 to TRBJ2-1, with D possibly being TRBD2 (5 bases). The V and J ends lost 5 bases and 0 bases respectively, with 14 bases between them. In germline, CDR1 is SGHVS, CDR2 FQNEAQ. The CDR3 loop spans 16 amino acids.

A few counts support this clone. V gene TRBV30 combines with J gene TRBJ2-7; 9 bases are shared with TRBD2. CDR1 GTSNPN and CDR2 SVGIG come from the germline V gene (reference sequence). V gave up 0 bases and J gave up 3 bases; unmatched junction bases: 3. The CDR3 spans 14 residues. The CDR3 here is CAWSVSSGNYEQYF. CDR3 nucleotide sequence: TGTGCCTGGAGTGTTTCTAGCGGGAACTACGAGCAGTACTTC.

This clone has only a few counts. The V call is TRBV7-2, the J call TRBJ2-1; 9 bases map to TRBD2. The CDR3 loop spans 15 amino acids. The germline V gene encodes CDR1 SGHTA and CDR2 FQGNSA. V shed 1 base and J 5 bases; nucleotides not matched to a gene: 3. This CDR3 is CASSLDSGGHNEQFF. The DNA of the CDR3 is TGTGCCAGCAGCTTAGATAGCGGGGGACACAATGAGCAGTTCTTC.

This clone occurred a few times. The rearrangement uses TRBV29-1 and TRBJ2-2, with D uncertain. The ends were cut back, 8 bases at V and 2 bases at J, with 12 bases in the middle. The germline gives CDR1 SQVTM, CDR2 ANQGSEA. The CDR3 loop spans 13 amino acids. The CDR3 sequence is CSTGRINTGELFF. For the CDR3, the DNA is TGCAGCACCGGTCGCATCAACACCGGGGAGCTGTTTTTT.

This clone occurred a few times. CDR3 sequence reads: CASSLRAGKDTQYF. CDR3 nucleotides: TGTGCCAGCAGCTTAAGAGCCGGAAAAGATACGCAGTATTTT. V and J are TRBV7-3 and TRBJ2-3; D remains unclear. Trimming removed 1 base at V and 5 bases at J, with 10 bases between. CDR3 size: 14 residues. Germline V CDR1 and CDR2: SGHTA, FQGTGA.

The V and J genes are TRBV18 and TRBJ2-6; D might be TRBD1 or TRBD2, each matching 5 bases. The CDR3 is 17 amino acids. Per the germline V gene, CDR1 is KGHSH and CDR2 is LQKENI. V lost 3 bases to trimming and J lost 0 bases, with 12 bases between them. CDR3 amino acids: CASSPRGPLSGANVLTF. The CDR3, as DNA: TGTGCCAGCTCACCCCGGGGCCCCCTCTCTGGGGCCAACGTCCTGACTTTC.

The chain joins TRBV19 to TRBJ2-7; 12 nucleotides align to TRBD1. V lost 3 bases, J lost 0 bases, and 15 bases stayed unmatched. The V gene's germline CDR1 is LNHDA and CDR2 SQIVND (reference sequence). This CDR3 comprises 20 residues. The CDR3 DNA follows: TGTGCCAGTAGTATCGTCGGTGTGGGCCGGGACAGGGGGCACTCCTACGAGCAGTACTTC. Protein product: CASSIVGVGRDRGHSYEQYF.